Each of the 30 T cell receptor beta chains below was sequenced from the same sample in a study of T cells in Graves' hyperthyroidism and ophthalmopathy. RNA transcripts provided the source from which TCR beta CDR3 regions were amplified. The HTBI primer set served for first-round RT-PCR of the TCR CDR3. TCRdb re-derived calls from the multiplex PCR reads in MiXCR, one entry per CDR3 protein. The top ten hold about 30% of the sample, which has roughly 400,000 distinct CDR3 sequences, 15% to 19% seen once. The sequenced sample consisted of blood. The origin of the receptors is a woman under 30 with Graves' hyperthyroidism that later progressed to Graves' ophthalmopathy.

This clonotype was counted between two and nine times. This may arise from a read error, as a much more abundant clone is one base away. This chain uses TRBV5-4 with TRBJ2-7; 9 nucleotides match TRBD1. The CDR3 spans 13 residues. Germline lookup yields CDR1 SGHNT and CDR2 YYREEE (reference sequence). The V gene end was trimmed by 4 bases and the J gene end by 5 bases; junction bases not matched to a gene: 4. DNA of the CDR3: TGTGCCAGCAGCCGGGGACAGGGCCACGAGCAGTACTTC. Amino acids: CASSRGQGHEQYF.

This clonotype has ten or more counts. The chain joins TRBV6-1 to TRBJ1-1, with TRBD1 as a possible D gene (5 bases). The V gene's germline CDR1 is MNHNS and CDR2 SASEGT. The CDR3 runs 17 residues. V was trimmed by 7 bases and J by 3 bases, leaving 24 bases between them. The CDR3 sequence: CASTGTKGRGRDTEAFF. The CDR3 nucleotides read TGTGCCAGCACGGGGACTAAAGGAAGGGGACGGGACACTGAAGCTTTCTTT.

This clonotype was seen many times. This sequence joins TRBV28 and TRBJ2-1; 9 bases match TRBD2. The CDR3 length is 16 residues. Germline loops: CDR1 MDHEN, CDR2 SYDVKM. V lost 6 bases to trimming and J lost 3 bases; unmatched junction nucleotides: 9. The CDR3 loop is CASSHSTSGHYNEQFF. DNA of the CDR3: TGTGCCAGCAGCCACTCAACTAGCGGGCACTACAATGAGCAGTTCTTC.

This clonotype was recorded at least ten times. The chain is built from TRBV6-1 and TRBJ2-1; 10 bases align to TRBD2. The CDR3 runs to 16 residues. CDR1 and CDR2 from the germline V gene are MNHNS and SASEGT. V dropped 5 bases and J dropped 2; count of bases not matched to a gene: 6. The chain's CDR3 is CASSFLAGATYNEQFF. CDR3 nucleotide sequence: TGTGCCAGCAGTTTTCTAGCGGGAGCGACCTACAATGAGCAGTTCTTC.

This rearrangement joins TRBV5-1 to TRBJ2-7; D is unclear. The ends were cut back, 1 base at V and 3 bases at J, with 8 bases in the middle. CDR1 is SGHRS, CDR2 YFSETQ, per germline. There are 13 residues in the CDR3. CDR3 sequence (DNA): TGCGCCAGCAGCTTGTGGCAAAACTACGAGCAGTACTTC. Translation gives CASSLWQNYEQYF.

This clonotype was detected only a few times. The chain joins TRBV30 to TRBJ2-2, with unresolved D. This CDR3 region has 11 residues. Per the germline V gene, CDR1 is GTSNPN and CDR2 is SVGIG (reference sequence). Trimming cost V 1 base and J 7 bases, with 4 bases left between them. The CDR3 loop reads CAWSEGGELFF. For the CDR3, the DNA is TGTGCCTGGAGTGAGGGCGGGGAGCTGTTTTTT.

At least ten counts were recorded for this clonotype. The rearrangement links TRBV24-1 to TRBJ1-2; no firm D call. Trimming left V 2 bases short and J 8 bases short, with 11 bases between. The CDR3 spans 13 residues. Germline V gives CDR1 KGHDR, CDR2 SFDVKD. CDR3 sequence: CATSDSNSLGYTF. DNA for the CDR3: TGTGCCACCAGTGATTCAAACTCTCTAGGCTACACCTTC.

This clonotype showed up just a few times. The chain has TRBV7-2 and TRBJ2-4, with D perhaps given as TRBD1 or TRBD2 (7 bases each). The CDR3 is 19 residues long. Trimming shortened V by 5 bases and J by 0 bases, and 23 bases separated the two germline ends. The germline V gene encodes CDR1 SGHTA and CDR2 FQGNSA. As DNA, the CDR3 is TGTGCCAGCAGCCCCGGGAGGACAGGTTCTTGGCTAGCCAAAAACATTCAGTACTTC. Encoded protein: CASSPGRTGSWLAKNIQYF.

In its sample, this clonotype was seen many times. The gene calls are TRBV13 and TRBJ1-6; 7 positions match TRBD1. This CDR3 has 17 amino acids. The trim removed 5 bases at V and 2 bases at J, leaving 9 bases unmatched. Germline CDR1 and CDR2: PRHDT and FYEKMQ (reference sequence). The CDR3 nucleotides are TGTGCCAGCAGCAAAGACAGGGTCGAGGCCTATAATTCACCCCTCCACTTT. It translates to CASSKDRVEAYNSPLHF.

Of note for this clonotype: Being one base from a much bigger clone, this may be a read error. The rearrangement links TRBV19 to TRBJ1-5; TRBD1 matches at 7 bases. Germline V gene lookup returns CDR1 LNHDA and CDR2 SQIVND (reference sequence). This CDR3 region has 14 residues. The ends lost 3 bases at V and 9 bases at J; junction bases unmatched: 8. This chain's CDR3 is CASSMRGPDRPQHF. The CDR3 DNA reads TGTGCCAGTAGTATGAGGGGGCCGGATCGGCCCCAGCATTTT.

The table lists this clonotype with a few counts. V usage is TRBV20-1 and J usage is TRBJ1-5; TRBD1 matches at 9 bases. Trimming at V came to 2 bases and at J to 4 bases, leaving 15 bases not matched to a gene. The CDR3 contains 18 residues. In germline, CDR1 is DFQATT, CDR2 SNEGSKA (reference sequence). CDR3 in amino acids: CSARNRDRALGSNQPQHF. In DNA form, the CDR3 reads TGCAGTGCTAGAAACCGGGACAGGGCCCTAGGTAGTAATCAGCCCCAGCATTTT.

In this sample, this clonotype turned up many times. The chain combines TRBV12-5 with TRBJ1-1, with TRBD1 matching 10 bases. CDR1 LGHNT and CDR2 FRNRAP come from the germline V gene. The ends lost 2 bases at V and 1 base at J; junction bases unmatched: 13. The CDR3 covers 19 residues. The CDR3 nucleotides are TGTGCTAGTGGTTTGCAACTTGGGACAGGGGAGACGAAGAACACTGAAGCTTTCTTT. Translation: CASGLQLGTGETKNTEAFF.

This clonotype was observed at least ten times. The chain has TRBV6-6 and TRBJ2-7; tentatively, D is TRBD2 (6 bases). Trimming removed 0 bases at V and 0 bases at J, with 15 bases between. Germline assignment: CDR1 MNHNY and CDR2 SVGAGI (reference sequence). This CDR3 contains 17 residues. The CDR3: CASSYSIGSGSSYEQYF. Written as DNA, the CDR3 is TGTGCCAGCAGTTACTCGATTGGTAGCGGTAGCTCCTACGAGCAGTACTTC.

The chain's CDR3 is CASSLAAARPFEAFF. The CDR3 DNA follows: TGTGCCAGCAGCTTAGCGGCGGCTCGACCATTTGAAGCTTTCTTT. This chain joins TRBV7-9 and TRBJ1-1, with D hard to call. Germline assignment: CDR1 SEHNR and CDR2 FQNEAQ (reference sequence). The ends were cut back, 0 bases at V and 7 bases at J, with 15 bases in the middle. The CDR3 extends over 15 amino acids.

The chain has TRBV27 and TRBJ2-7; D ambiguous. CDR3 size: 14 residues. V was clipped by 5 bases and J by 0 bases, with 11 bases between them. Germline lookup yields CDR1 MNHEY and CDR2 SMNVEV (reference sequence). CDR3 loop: CASSTSVDSYEQYF. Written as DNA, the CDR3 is TGTGCCAGCAGTACGTCCGTCGACTCCTACGAGCAGTACTTC.

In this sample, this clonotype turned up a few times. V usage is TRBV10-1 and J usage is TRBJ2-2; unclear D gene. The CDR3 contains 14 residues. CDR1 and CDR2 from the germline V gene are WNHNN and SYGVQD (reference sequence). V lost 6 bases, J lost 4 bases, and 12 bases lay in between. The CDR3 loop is CASSRIRATGELFF. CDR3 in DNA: TGCGCCAGCAGCCGCATTAGGGCCACCGGGGAGCTGTTTTTT.

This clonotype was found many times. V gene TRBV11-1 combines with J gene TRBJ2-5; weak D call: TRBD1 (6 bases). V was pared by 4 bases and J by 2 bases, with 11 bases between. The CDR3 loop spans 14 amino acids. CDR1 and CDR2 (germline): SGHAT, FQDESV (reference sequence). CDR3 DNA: TGTGCCAGCAGCTCCCCCAGGGGTCAAGAGACCCAGTACTTC. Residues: CASSSPRGQETQYF.

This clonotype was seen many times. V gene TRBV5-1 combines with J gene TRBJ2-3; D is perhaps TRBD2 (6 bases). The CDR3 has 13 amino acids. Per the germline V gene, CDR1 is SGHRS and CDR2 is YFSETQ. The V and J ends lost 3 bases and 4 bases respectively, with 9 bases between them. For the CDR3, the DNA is TGCGCCAGCAGCTCCCCGGGGGCAGATACGCAGTATTTT. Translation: CASSSPGADTQYF.

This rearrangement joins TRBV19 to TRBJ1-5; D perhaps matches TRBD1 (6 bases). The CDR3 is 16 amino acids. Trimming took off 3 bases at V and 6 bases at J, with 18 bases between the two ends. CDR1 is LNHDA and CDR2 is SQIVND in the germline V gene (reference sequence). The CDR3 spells CASSIPPVGAPQPQHF. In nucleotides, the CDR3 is TGTGCCAGTAGTATCCCCCCGGTGGGGGCCCCTCAGCCCCAGCATTTT.

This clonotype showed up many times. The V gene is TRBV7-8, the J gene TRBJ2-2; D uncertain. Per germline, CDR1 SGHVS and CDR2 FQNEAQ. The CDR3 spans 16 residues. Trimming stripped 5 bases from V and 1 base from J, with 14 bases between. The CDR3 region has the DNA TGTGCCAGCAGCCCGCTAGTGGCCCGGAACACCGGGGAGCTGTTTTTT. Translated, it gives CASSPLVARNTGELFF.

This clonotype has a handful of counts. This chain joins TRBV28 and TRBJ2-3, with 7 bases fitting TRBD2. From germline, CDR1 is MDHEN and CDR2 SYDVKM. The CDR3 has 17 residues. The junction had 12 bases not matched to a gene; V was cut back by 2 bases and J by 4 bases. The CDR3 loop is CASSLEVRLAEPDTQYF. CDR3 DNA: TGTGCCAGCAGTTTAGAAGTACGGCTAGCGGAACCAGATACGCAGTATTTT.

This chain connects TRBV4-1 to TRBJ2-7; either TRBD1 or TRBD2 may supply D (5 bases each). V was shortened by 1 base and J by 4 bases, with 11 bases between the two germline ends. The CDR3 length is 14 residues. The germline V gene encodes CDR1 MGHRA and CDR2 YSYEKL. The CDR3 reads CASSQVHWGYEQYF. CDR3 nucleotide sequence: TGCGCCAGCAGCCAAGTTCATTGGGGGTACGAGCAGTACTTC.

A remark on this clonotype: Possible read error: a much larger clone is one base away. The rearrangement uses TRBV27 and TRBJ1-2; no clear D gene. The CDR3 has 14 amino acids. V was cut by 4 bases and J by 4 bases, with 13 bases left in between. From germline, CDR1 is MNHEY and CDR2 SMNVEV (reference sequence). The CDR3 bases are TGTGCCAGCAGTTCATCCCCAGCCTCCTATGGCTACACCTTC. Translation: CASSSSPASYGYTF.

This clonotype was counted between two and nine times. CDR3 sequence reads: CSAEPRDRAPDTQYF. The CDR3 DNA follows: TGCAGTGCGGAACCCCGGGACAGGGCTCCAGATACGCAGTATTTT. The chain joins TRBV20-1 to TRBJ2-3; 9 bases align to TRBD1. CDR1 is DFQATT and CDR2 is SNEGSKA in the germline V gene (reference sequence). Trimming removed 6 bases from V and 4 bases from J; junction bases left unmatched: 11. The CDR3 sequence is 15 residues long.

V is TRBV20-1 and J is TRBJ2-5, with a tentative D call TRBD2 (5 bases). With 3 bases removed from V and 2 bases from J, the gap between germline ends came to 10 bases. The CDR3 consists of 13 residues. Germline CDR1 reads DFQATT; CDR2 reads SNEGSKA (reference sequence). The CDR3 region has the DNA TGCAGTGCTAGGGACTTTACGCAAGAGACCCAGTACTTC. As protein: CSARDFTQETQYF.

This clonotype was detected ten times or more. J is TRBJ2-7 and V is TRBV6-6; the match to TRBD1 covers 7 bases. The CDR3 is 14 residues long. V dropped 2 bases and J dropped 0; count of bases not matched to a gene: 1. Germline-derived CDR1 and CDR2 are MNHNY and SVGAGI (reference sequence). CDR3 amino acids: CASSYAGGSYEQYF. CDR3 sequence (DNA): TGTGCCAGCAGTTACGCAGGGGGCTCCTACGAGCAGTACTTC.

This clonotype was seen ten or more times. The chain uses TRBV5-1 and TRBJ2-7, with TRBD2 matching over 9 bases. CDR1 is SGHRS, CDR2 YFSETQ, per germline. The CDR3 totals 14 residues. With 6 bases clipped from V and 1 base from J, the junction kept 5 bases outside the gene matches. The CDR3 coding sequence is TGCGCCAGCACCGCTAGCGGGGATTCCTACGAGCAGTACTTC. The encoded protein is CASTASGDSYEQYF.

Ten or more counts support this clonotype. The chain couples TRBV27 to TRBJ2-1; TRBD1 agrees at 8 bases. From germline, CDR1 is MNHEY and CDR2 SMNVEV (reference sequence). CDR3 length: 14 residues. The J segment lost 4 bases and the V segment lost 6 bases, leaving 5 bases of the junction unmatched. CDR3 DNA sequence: TGTGCCAGCAGGGCAGGGACAGGATACAATGAGCAGTTCTTC. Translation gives CASRAGTGYNEQFF.

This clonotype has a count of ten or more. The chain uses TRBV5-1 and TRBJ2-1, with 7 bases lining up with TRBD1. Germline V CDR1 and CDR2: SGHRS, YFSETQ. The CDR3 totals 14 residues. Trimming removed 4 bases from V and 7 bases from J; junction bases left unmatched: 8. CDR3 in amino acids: CASSETGDSNEQFF. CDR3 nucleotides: TGCGCCAGCAGCGAAACAGGGGATTCGAATGAGCAGTTCTTC.

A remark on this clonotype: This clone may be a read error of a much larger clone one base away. The CDR3 region has the DNA TGCGCCGGCAGCTTGGTGTGGATTAGCGGGGCAGATACGCAGTATTTT. It specifies CAGSLVWISGADTQYF. The genes are TRBV5-1 and TRBJ2-3; 8 bases agree with TRBD2. The CDR3 is 16 amino acids. Germline V gene sequence: CDR1 SGHRS, CDR2 YFSETQ.